This T cell receptor beta chain was retrieved from a study of molecular identifiers for immune sequencing clone quantification. The wider study: Replicates involved a five-way split of RNA from about 20,000 or 100,000 naive CD8 cells, with sequencing of four. Broader study findings: Single-cell amounts of spiked Jurkat TCR RNA were reportedly detectable among 950,000 to 1,000,000 naive cells. Because of identical TCR molecules sharing a barcode, sizes of highly expanded clones could be underestimated.

Concerning this clonotype: Its target is unknown.

Bulk TCR library preparation followed previously described methods with listed TCR primers. From the PCR reads, TCRdb called clonotypes with MiXCR, one entry per CDR3 protein. The table records about 300,000 distinct CDR3 sequences, about a fifth of them present only once. The germline V gene has CDR1 DFQATT and CDR2 SNEGSKA (reference sequence). The CDR3 is made up of 20 amino acids. V shed 4 bases, J shed 1 base, and the junction held 19 bases outside the gene matches. This TCR was sampled from a human donor in good health. Some libraries in this study had Jurkat cell RNA spiked in. Sequencing was done on a sample of naive CD8+ T cells from blood, with Jurkat cell RNA spiked in. As to subset: FACS-sorted CD8+CD4-CCR7+CD45RA+ naive T cells. The chain carries TRBV20-1 and TRBJ2-6; 7 bases are a match to TRBD1. CDR3 sequence (DNA): TGCAGTGCTACCCCTATACGGGACAGAGGGTATTCTTCTGGGGCCAACGTCCTGACTTTC. It yields the protein CSATPIRDRGYSSGANVLTF.